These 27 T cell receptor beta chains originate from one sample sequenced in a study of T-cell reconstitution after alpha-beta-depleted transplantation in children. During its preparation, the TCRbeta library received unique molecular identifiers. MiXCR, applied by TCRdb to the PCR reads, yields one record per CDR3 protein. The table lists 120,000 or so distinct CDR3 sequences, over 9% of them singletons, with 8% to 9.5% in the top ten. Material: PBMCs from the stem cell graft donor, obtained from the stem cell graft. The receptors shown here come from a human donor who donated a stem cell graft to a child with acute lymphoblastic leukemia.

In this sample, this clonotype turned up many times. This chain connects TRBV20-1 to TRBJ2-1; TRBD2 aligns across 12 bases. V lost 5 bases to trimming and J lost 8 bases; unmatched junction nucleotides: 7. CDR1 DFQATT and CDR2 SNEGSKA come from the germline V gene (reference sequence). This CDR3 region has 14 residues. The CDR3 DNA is TGCAGTGCTCCCACTAGCGGGAGGTGGTATGAGCAGTTCTTC. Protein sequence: CSAPTSGRWYEQFF.

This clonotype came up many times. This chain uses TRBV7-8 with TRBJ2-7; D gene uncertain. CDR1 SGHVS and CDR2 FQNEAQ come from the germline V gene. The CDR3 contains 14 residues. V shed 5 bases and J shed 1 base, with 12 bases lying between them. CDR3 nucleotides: TGTGCCAGCAGCGTCCGCGACAATTCCTACGAGCAGTACTTC. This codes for CASSVRDNSYEQYF.

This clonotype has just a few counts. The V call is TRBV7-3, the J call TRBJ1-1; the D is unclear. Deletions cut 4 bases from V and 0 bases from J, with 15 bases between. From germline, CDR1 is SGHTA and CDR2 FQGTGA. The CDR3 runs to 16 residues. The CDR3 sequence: CASSSSARIMNTEAFF. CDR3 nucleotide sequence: TGTGCCAGCAGCTCATCTGCCAGGATCATGAACACTGAAGCTTTCTTT.

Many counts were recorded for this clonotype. The CDR3 DNA follows: TGCGCCAGCAGCATATCAGCAACTAGCACAGATACGCAGTATTTT. Amino acid sequence: CASSISATSTDTQYF. V and J are TRBV5-1 and TRBJ2-3; D remains ambiguous. Trimming pared 4 bases from V and 0 bases from J, leaving 12 bases between. The germline gives CDR1 SGHRS, CDR2 YFSETQ. This CDR3 contains 15 residues. Together with reference TRBV5-1 and TRBJ2-3, the CDR3 gives the full variable domain: KAGVTQTPRYLIKTRGQQVTLSCSPISGHRSVSWYQQTPGQGLQFLFEYFSETQRNKGNFPGRFSGRQFSNSRSEMNVSTLELGDSALYLCASSISATSTDTQYFGPGTRLTVL.

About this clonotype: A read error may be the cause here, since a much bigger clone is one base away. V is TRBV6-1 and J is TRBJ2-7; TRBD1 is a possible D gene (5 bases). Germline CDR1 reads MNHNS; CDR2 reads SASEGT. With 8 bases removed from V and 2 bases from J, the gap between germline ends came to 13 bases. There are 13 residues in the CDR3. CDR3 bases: TGTGCCAGCTGGAGAAGGGGCCCCTACGAGCAGTACTTC. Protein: CASWRRGPYEQYF.

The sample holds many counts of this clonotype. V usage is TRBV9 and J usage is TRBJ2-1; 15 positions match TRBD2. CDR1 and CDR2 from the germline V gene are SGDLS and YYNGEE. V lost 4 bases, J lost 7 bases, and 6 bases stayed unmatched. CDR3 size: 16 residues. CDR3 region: CASSLGLAGGINEQFF. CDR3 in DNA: TGTGCCAGCAGCCTCGGACTAGCGGGGGGGATAAATGAGCAGTTCTTC.

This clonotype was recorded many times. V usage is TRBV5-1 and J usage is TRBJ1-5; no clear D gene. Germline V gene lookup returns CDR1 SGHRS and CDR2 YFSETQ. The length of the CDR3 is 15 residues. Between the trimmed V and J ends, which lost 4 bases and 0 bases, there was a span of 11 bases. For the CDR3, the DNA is TGCGCCAGCAGCCAGGACGGGGATAGCAATCAGCCCCAGCATTTT. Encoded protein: CASSQDGDSNQPQHF.

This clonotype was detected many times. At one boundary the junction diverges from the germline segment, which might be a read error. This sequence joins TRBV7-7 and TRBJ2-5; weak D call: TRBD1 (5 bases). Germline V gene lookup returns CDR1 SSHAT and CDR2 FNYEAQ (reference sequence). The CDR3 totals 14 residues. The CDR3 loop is CASSPTVGLETQYF. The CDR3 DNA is TGTGCTAGCAGCCCGACAGTAGGGCTTGAGACCCAGTACTTC.

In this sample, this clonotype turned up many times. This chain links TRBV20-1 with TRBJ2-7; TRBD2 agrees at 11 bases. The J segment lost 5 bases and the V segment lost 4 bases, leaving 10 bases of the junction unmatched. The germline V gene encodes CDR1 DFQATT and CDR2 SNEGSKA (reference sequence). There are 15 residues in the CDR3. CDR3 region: CSAKGLAGGPDEQYF. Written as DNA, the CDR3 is TGCAGTGCTAAGGGGCTAGCGGGGGGACCGGACGAGCAGTACTTC.

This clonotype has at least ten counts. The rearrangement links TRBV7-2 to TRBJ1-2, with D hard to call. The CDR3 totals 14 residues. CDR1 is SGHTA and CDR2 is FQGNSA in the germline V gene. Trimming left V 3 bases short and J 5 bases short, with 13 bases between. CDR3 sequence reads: CASSFSQASYGYTF. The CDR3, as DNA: TGTGCCAGCAGCTTTAGCCAGGCGAGTTATGGCTACACCTTC.

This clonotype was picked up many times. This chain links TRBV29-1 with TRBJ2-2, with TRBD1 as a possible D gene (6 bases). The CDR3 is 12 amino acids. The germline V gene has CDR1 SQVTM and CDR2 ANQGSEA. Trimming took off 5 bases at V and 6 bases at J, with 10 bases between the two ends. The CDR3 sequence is CSVIQGSGELFF. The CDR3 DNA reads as TGCAGCGTTATACAGGGATCCGGGGAGCTGTTTTTT.

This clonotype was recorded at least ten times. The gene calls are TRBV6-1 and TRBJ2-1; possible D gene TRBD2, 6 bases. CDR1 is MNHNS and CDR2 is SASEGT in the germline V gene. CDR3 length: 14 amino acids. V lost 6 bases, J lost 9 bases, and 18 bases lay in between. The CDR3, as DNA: TGTGCCAGCAGCGCTACGGTGGACGGGGGTGAGCAGTTCTTC. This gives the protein CASSATVDGGEQFF.

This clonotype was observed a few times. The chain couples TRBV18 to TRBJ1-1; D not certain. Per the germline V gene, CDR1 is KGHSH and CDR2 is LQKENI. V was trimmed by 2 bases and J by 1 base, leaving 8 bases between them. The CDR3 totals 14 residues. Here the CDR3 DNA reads TGTGCCAGCTCACCAAAGGGATGGAACACTGAAGCTTTCTTT. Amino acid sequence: CASSPKGWNTEAFF.

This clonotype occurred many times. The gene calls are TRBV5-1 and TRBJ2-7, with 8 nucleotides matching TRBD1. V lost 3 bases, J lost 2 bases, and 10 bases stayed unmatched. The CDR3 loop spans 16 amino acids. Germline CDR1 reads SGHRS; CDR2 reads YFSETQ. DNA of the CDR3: TGCGCCAGCAGCTCCCCGAGGACAGGGCTTACCTACGAGCAGTACTTC. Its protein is CASSSPRTGLTYEQYF.

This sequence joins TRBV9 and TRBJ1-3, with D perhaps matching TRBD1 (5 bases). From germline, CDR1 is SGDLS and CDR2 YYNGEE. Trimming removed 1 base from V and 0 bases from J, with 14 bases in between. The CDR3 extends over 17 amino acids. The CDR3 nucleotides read TGTGCCAGCAGCGTAATCCCAGAGGGGAGCTCTGGAAACACCATATATTTT. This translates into CASSVIPEGSSGNTIYF.

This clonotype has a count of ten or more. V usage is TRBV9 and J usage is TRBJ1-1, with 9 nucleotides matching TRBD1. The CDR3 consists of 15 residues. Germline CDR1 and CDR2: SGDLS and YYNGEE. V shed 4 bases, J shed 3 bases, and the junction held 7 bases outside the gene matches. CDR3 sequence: CASSHRDRDYTEAFF. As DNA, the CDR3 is TGTGCCAGCAGCCACCGGGACAGGGACTACACTGAAGCTTTCTTT. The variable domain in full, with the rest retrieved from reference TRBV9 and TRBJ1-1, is DSGVTQTPKHLITATGQRVTLRCSPRSGDLSVYWYQQSLDQGLQFLIQYYNGEERAKGNILERFSAQQFPDLHSELNLSSLELGDSALYFCASSHRDRDYTEAFFGQGTRLTVV.

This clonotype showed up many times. The CDR3 reads CSARDPGRYNEQFF. CDR3 in DNA: TGCAGTGCTAGAGATCCGGGCAGGTACAATGAGCAGTTCTTC. The chain joins TRBV20-1 to TRBJ2-1, with no clear D. The germline gives CDR1 DFQATT, CDR2 SNEGSKA (reference sequence). Between the trimmed V and J ends, which lost 0 bases and 4 bases, there was a span of 10 bases. The CDR3 runs to 14 residues.

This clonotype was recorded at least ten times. The CDR3 bases are TGTGCCAGCAGCACCCCAAGTAGGTCAGACAGGAACAACGAGCAGTACTTC. Translated: CASSTPSRSDRNNEQYF. This chain links TRBV6-2 or TRBV6-3 with TRBJ2-7; D perhaps matches TRBD1 (6 bases). V was pared by 6 bases and J by 5 bases, with 26 bases between. This CDR3 comprises 17 residues. Germline V gene data show CDR1 as MNHEY and CDR2 as SVGEGT.

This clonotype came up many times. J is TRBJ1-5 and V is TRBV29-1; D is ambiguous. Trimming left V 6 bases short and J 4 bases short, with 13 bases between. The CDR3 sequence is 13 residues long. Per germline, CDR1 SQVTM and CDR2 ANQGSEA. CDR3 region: CSVAANGNQPQHF. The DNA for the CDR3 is TGCAGCGTCGCGGCGAACGGGAATCAGCCCCAGCATTTT.

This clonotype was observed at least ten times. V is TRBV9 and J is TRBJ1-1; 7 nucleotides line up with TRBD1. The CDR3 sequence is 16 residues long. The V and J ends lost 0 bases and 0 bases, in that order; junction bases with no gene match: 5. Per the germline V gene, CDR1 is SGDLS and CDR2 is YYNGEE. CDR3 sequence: CASSVEGAWVNTEAFF. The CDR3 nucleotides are TGTGCCAGCAGCGTAGAGGGGGCTTGGGTGAACACTGAAGCTTTCTTT.

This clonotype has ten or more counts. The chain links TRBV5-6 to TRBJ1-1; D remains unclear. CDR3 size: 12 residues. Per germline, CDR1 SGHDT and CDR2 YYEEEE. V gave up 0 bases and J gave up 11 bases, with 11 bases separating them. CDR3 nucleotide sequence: TGTGCCAGCAGCTTGGGGCAGCCGGGGGCTTTCTTT. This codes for CASSLGQPGAFF.

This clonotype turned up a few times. The CDR3: CASSQAGSAGWRGNTEAFF. The CDR3 bases are TGTGCCAGCAGCCAAGCCGGTTCGGCGGGCTGGCGTGGTAACACTGAAGCTTTCTTT. The chain combines TRBV3-1 with TRBJ1-1; D is uncertain. Germline CDR1 reads LGHDT; CDR2 reads YNNKEL (reference sequence). The CDR3 runs 19 residues. V lost 1 base, J lost 2 bases, and 23 bases lay in between.

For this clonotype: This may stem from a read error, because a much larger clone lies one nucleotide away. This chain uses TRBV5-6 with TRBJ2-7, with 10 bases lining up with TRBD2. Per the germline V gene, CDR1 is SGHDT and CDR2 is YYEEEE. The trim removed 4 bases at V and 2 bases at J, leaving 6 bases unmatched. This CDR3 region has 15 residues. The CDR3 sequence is CASSMGLAYTYEQYF. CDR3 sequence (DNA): TGTGCCAGCAGCATGGGACTAGCGTACACCTACGAGCAGTACTTC.

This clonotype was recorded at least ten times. The CDR3 reads CSARVGRGRNEQFF. In nucleotides, the CDR3 is TGCAGTGCTAGAGTGGGCAGGGGGCGAAATGAGCAGTTCTTC. The V and J genes are TRBV20-1 and TRBJ2-1, with 8 nucleotides matching TRBD1. Unmatched junction bases numbered 6, after V lost 1 base and J lost 7 bases. Germline CDR1 DFQATT, CDR2 SNEGSKA (reference sequence). This CDR3 region has 14 residues.

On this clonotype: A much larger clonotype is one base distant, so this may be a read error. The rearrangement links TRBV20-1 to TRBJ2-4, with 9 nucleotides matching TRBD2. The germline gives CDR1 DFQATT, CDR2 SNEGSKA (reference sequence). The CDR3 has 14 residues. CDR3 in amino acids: CSAREREGRNSQYF. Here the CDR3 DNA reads TGCAGTGCTAGAGAGCGGGAGGGCAGGAACAGTCAGTACTTC.

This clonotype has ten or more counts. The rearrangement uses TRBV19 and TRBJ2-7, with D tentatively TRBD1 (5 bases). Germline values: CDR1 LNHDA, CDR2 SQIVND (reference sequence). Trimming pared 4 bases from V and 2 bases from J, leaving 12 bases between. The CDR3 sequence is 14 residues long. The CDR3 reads CASSTQVTAYEQYF. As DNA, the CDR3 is TGTGCCAGTAGTACACAGGTTACCGCCTACGAGCAGTACTTC. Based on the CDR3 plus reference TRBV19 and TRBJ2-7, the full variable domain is DGGITQSPKYLFRKEGQNVTLSCEQNLNHDAMYWYRQDPGQGLRLIYYSQIVNDFQKGDIAEGYSVSREKKESFPLTVTSAQKNPTAFYLCASSTQVTAYEQYFGPGTRLTVT.

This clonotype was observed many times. CDR3 bases: TGCAGTGCCGAAGGGACTAGCGGGCTTTGGGTTCAGTACTTC. It codes for CSAEGTSGLWVQYF. J is TRBJ2-4 and V is TRBV20-1, with 12 bases identical to TRBD2. The ends lost 6 bases at V and 11 bases at J; junction bases unmatched: 11. Germline V CDR1 and CDR2: DFQATT, SNEGSKA (reference sequence). The CDR3 has 14 amino acids.